Below are 20 T cell receptor beta chains sequenced from a single sample in a study of T cell repertoires in cytomegalovirus infection. The antigens these receptors bind are not known. MiXCR was run by TCRdb on the reads, yielding one entry per CDR3 protein. The data contain hundreds of thousands of distinct CDR3 sequences, about 33% of them seen just once; the ten biggest clones take up roughly 16%. Sequenced material: cultured PBMCs, taken from culture after CMV antigen stimulation. These TCRs come from a human donor in good health (CMV status not recorded). Some clones in this sample may be carry-over from other donors' samples.

Ten or more counts support this clonotype. The chain recombines TRBV7-2 with TRBJ1-5; tentatively, D is TRBD1 (6 bases). The ends were cut back, 3 bases at V and 3 bases at J, with 12 bases in the middle. Germline CDR1 and CDR2: SGHTA and FQGNSA. The CDR3 extends over 15 amino acids. The DNA of the CDR3 is TGTGCCAGCAGCTTCGGGCAGGGGAACAATCAGCCCCAGCATTTT. Translated: CASSFGQGNNQPQHF.

The chain combines TRBV5-3 with TRBJ2-1; 10 positions match TRBD2. TRBV5-3 is treated as an ORF (open reading frame) with a function not yet certain. V lost 8 bases and J lost 0; bases outside the gene matches: 14. This CDR3 is built from 18 residues. The CDR3 protein is CASSPRTSGYNSYNEQFF. The CDR3 DNA follows: TGTGCCAGCAGCCCTAGGACTAGCGGCTACAACTCCTACAATGAGCAGTTCTTC.

The chain carries TRBV11-2 and TRBJ1-2; 7 bases fit TRBD1. Trimming took 5 bases from V and 4 from J; bases not matched to a gene: 10. The CDR3 consists of 15 residues. Germline CDR1 is SGHAT and CDR2 is FQNNGV. CDR3 in DNA: TGTGCCAGCAGCGGGGGAGGGACAGCCTCCTATGGCTACACCTTC. Translated, it gives CASSGGGTASYGYTF.

This clonotype was counted at least ten times. The J gene is TRBJ1-2, the V gene TRBV7-2, with D hard to call. Looked up from germline, CDR1 is SGHTA and CDR2 is FQGNSA. The V and J ends lost 0 bases and 4 bases respectively, with 15 bases between them. CDR3 length equals 16 residues. The CDR3 loop is CASSLAEGYTGYGYTF. CDR3 DNA: TGTGCCAGCAGCTTAGCGGAAGGATACACCGGCTATGGCTACACCTTC.

This clonotype was counted only a few times. This chain joins TRBV7-6 and TRBJ2-3; TRBD2 is a possible D gene (6 bases). The CDR3 contains 14 residues. The germline V gene has CDR1 SGHVS and CDR2 FNYEAQ. V lost 5 bases and J lost 5, with 14 bases in between. Written as DNA, the CDR3 is TGTGCCAGCAGCGGTAGCGGTTCGAGAGATACGCAGTATTTT. Amino acid sequence: CASSGSGSRDTQYF. Based on the CDR3 plus reference TRBV7-6 and TRBJ2-3, the full variable domain is GAGVSQSPRYKVTKRGQDVALRCDPISGHVSLYWYRQALGQGPEFLTYFNYEAQQDKSGLPNDRFSAERPEGSISTLTIQRTEQRDSAMYRCASSGSGSRDTQYFGPGTRLTVL.

The J gene is TRBJ2-1, the V gene TRBV7-3, with D tentatively TRBD2 (6 bases). Trimming left V 6 bases short and J 2 bases short, with 14 bases between. The germline V gene encodes CDR1 SGHTA and CDR2 FQGTGA. The CDR3 is made up of 15 amino acids. The CDR3 DNA is TGTGCCAGCAGAAATAGCGGAGAGGCCTACAATGAGCAGTTCTTC. Protein product: CASRNSGEAYNEQFF.

This clonotype came up many times. A junction boundary mismatches the germline segment, possibly from a read error. This sequence joins TRBV5-1 and TRBJ2-2; 8 positions match TRBD2. Looked up from germline, CDR1 is SGHRS and CDR2 is YFSETQ. The CDR3 is 16 residues long. CDR3 sequence: CASSLGLAGNTGELFF. In nucleotides, the CDR3 is TGTGCCAGCAGCTTAGGTCTAGCGGGGAACACCGGGGAGCTGTTTTTT.

The V gene is TRBV19, the J gene TRBJ2-5; weak D call: TRBD2 (6 bases). The CDR3 has 14 amino acids. Germline loops: CDR1 LNHDA, CDR2 SQIVND (reference sequence). The germline V and J ends were trimmed by 9 bases and 5 bases, with 19 bases remaining between them. Here the CDR3 reads CASQTSVNSETQYF. The CDR3 DNA follows: TGTGCCAGCCAGACTAGTGTTAATTCTGAGACCCAGTACTTC. Using reference TRBV19 and TRBJ2-5 for the parts outside the CDR3, the full variable domain is DGGITQSPKYLFRKEGQNVTLSCEQNLNHDAMYWYRQDPGQGLRLIYYSQIVNDFQKGDIAEGYSVSREKKESFPLTVTSAQKNPTAFYLCASQTSVNSETQYFGPGTRLLVL.

V is TRBV28 and J is TRBJ1-1; no clear D gene. Deletions cut 3 bases from V and 5 bases from J, with 13 bases between. The CDR3 has 14 residues. CDR1 is MDHEN, CDR2 SYDVKM, per germline. The CDR3 is CASSLRPPSTEAFF. The DNA for the CDR3 is TGTGCCAGCAGTTTGCGTCCGCCGAGTACTGAAGCTTTCTTT.

The CDR3 spells CASSLVGTNTEAFF. The DNA for the CDR3 is TGTGCCAGCAGCTTGGTTGGAACAAACACTGAAGCTTTCTTT. This chain connects TRBV5-4 to TRBJ1-1; D gene unclear. Germline CDR1 is SGHNT and CDR2 is YYREEE (reference sequence). The germline V and J ends were trimmed by 0 bases and 2 bases, with 8 bases remaining between them. CDR3 length equals 14 residues.

The V and J genes are TRBV2 and TRBJ2-5, with 7 bases aligning to TRBD2. The CDR3 covers 12 residues. V trimming: 11 bases; J trimming: 4 bases; junction bases outside the gene matches: 7. The V gene's germline CDR1 is SNHLY and CDR2 FYNNEI. The DNA of the CDR3 is TGTGCCTGTCGATGGGAGGGAGAGACCCAGTACTTC. This codes for CACRWEGETQYF.

This clonotype occurred a few times. This chain's CDR3 is CASPRQGSTDTQYF. The CDR3 DNA sequence: TGTGCCAGCCCGAGACAGGGAAGCACAGATACGCAGTATTTT. This rearrangement joins TRBV6-2 or TRBV6-3 to TRBJ2-3; 7 bases match TRBD1. This CDR3 region has 14 residues. CDR1 and CDR2 from the germline V gene are MNHEY and SVGEGT. Trimming took 8 bases from V and 0 from J; bases not matched to a gene: 5.

The gene calls are TRBV19 and TRBJ2-3; TRBD2 matches 10 bases. The V gene end was trimmed by 3 bases and the J gene end by 3 bases; junction bases not matched to a gene: 21. The CDR3 runs to 21 residues. Per germline, CDR1 LNHDA and CDR2 SQIVND (reference sequence). As DNA, the CDR3 is TGTGCCAGTAGTATGAGAGGCCAAGGGGCGACTAGCGGGTCCAGGACAGATACGCAGTATTTT. Translation gives CASSMRGQGATSGSRTDTQYF.

The genes are TRBV7-3 and TRBJ2-5; 10 positions match TRBD1. The J segment lost 4 bases and the V segment lost 6 bases, leaving 11 bases of the junction unmatched. CDR3 length: 16 amino acids. Per the germline V gene, CDR1 is SGHTA and CDR2 is FQGTGA. CDR3 DNA: TGTGCCAGCAGTTCCTCCGGGACAGGGGTGGGAGAGACCCAGTACTTC. Translation: CASSSSGTGVGETQYF. The variable domain in full, with the rest retrieved from reference TRBV7-3 and TRBJ2-5, is GAGVSQTPSNKVTEKGKYVELRCDPISGHTALYWYRQSLGQGPEFLIYFQGTGAADDSGLPNDRFFAVRPEGSVSTLKIQRTERGDSAVYLCASSSSGTGVGETQYFGPGTRLLVL.

This clonotype was detected only a few times. The genes are TRBV19 and TRBJ2-2, with 13 bases lining up with TRBD2. V lost 4 bases and J lost 6; bases outside the gene matches: 8. Germline CDR1 and CDR2: LNHDA and SQIVND (reference sequence). The CDR3 spans 17 residues. DNA for the CDR3: TGTGCCAGTAGTAAAACCGGGACTAGCGGGATTGCCGGGGAGCTGTTTTTT. Amino acid sequence: CASSKTGTSGIAGELFF.

This clonotype was observed a handful of times. The CDR3 protein is CAWSGPGGKGFF. CDR3 DNA sequence: TGTGCCTGGAGTGGCCCGGGAGGCAAGGGGTTCTTC. The chain couples TRBV30 to TRBJ2-1; 7 bases map to TRBD2. V lost 1 base, J lost 15 bases, and 9 bases stayed unmatched. CDR3 size: 12 residues. Germline V gene sequence: CDR1 GTSNPN, CDR2 SVGIG (reference sequence).

This clonotype has only a few counts. This sequence joins TRBV24-1 and TRBJ2-3; D is unresolved. The germline CDR1 and CDR2 sequences are KGHDR and SFDVKD. The CDR3 loop spans 12 amino acids. V shed 6 bases and J shed 8 bases, with 11 bases lying between them. Here the CDR3 DNA reads TGTGCCACCAGTAGGACGCCTACTACGCAGTATTTT. Translated, it gives CATSRTPTTQYF.

This chain connects TRBV11-3 to TRBJ1-1; D perhaps matches TRBD1 (5 bases). Trimming cost V 6 bases and J 10 bases, with 12 bases left between them. The CDR3 is made up of 11 amino acids. Germline-derived CDR1 and CDR2 are SGHNT and YENEEA. The CDR3 is CASSGGVPAFF. CDR3 sequence (DNA): TGTGCCAGCAGTGGGGGGGTTCCAGCTTTCTTT. Full variable domain (rest looked up from reference TRBV11-3 and TRBJ1-1): EAGVVQSPRYKIIEKKQPVAFWCNPISGHNTLYWYLQNLGQGPELLIRYENEEAVDDSQLPKDRFSAERLKGVDSTLKIQPAELGDSAVYLCASSGGVPAFFGQGTRLTVV.

This clonotype was recorded a few times. The chain carries TRBV11-2 and TRBJ1-1; D unclear. Germline V CDR1 and CDR2: SGHAT, FQNNGV. The CDR3 totals 12 residues. The ends were cut back, 5 bases at V and 4 bases at J, with 8 bases in the middle. The CDR3 nucleotides read TGTGCCAGCAGCCTAAGTGTCACTGAAGCTTTCTTT. Protein: CASSLSVTEAFF.

This clonotype occurred many times. The chain is built from TRBV6-5 and TRBJ1-2; a possible D gene is TRBD1 (5 bases). CDR1 and CDR2 from the germline V gene are MNHEY and SVGAGI. This CDR3 has 14 residues. V lost 0 bases and J lost 5, with 10 bases in between. In nucleotides, the CDR3 is TGTGCCAGCAGTTACTCTACGGGGGGTTATGGCTACACCTTC. Its translation is CASSYSTGGYGYTF.